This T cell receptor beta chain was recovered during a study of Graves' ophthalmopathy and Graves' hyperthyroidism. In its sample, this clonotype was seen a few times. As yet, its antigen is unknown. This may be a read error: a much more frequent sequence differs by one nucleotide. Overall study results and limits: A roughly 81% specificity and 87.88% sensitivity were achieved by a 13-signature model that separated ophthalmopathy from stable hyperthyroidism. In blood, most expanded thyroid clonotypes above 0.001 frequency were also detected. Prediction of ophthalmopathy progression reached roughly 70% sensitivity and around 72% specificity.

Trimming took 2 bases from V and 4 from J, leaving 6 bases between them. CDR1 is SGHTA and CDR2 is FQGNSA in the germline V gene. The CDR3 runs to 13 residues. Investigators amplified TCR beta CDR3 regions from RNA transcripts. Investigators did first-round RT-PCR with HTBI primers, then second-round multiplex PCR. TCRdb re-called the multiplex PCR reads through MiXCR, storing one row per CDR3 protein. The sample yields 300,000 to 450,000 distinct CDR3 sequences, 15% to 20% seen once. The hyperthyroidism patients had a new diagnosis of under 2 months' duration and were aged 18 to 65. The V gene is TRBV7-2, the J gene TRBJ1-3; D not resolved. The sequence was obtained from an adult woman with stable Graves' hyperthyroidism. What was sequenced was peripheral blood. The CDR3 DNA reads TGTGCCAGCAGCTTAATAAACGGAAACACCATATATTTT. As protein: CASSLINGNTIYF.